Listed below are T cell receptor beta chains from one sample, sequenced in a study of T cell responses to AZD1222 COVID-19 vaccine. Libraries were prepared by immunoSEQ multiplex PCR; TCRdb keeps only in-frame clonotypes and omits some of them. Among about 99,000 clones, approximately 88% were seen once, and the ten largest hold around 8.7%. The sample here was peripheral blood, taken on day 0 of AZD1222 vaccination. These receptors all come from an adult in good health. CDR3s include the opening cysteine and the closing phenylalanine or tryptophan. Each record gives: V gene, clone size, D gene, J gene, CDR3 protein, CDR3 DNA. D genes are given only for firm matches. Some rows have no size entry. The others give once, few or many, or a class for an expanded clone.

TRBV4-3,NA,TRBD1,TRBJ1-6,CASSQDTGVDNSPLHF,TGCGCCAGCAGCCAAGACACAGGGGTTGATAATTCACCCCTCCACTTT
TRBV25-1,NA,NA,TRBJ2-6,CASSDTSGANVLTF,TGTGCCAGCAGTGACACCTCCGGGGCCAACGTCCTGACTTTC
TRBV24-1,once,TRBD2,TRBJ2-2,CATAAGAANTGELFF,TGTGCCACCGCCGCGGGAGCCGCGAACACCGGGGAGCTGTTTTTT
TRBV7-2,NA,TRBD1,TRBJ1-5,CASSLKTGGSQPQHF,TGTGCCAGCAGCTTAAAAACAGGGGGAAGTCAGCCCCAGCATTTT
TRBV28,once,NA,TRBJ1-4,CASSPLGRRATNEKLFF,TGTGCCAGCAGTCCCCTGGGCAGAAGAGCAACTAATGAAAAACTGTTTTTT
TRBV11-2,NA,NA,TRBJ1-6,CASSLVRGHSPLHF,TGTGCCAGCAGCTTAGTAAGGGGTCATTCACCCCTCCACTTT
TRBV19,NA,TRBD2,TRBJ2-2,CASKAGSGRGTGELFF,TGTGCCAGTAAGGCGGGAAGCGGGAGAGGCACCGGGGAGCTGTTTTTT
TRBV19,medium-sized,NA,TRBJ2-7,CASSTPDSRRYEQYF,TGTGCCAGTAGTACCCCGGACAGCCGGCGGTACGAGCAGTACTTC
TRBV6-2/TRBV6-3,NA,NA,TRBJ2-1,CASSYSGVGGVYNEQFF,TGTGCCAGCAGTTACTCAGGGGTGGGGGGTGTCTACAATGAGCAGTTCTTC
TRBV7-9,NA,NA,TRBJ1-3,CASSDGNTIYF,TGTGCCAGCAGTGATGGAAACACCATATATTTT
TRBV5-6,once,NA,TRBJ2-3,CASSPDGPSTDTQYF,TGTGCCAGCAGCCCGGACGGGCCTAGCACAGATACGCAGTATTTT
TRBV5-1,NA,TRBD2,TRBJ2-5,CASRFSGSIGETQYF,TGCGCCAGCAGGTTTAGCGGGAGTATAGGAGAGACCCAGTACTTC
TRBV9,once,NA,TRBJ1-2,CASSVEAGKGIGGYTF,TGTGCCAGCAGCGTAGAGGCAGGGAAGGGAATAGGCGGCTACACCTTC
TRBV4-2,NA,NA,TRBJ2-2,CASSQKLTGELFF,TGTGCCAGCAGCCAAAAACTCACCGGGGAGCTGTTTTTT
TRBV11-1,NA,TRBD2,TRBJ2-2,CASSHHTGLATGELFF,TGTGCCAGCAGCCACCATACGGGACTAGCAACCGGGGAGCTGTTTTTT
TRBV5-1,once,NA,TRBJ2-3,CASSLGNGGTDTQYF,TGCGCCAGCAGCTTAGGCAACGGAGGCACAGATACGCAGTATTTT
TRBV30,NA,TRBD1,TRBJ1-4,CALGQLKLFF,TGTGCCCTGGGACAGCTAAAACTGTTTTTT
TRBV2,NA,TRBD1,TRBJ2-2,CASSVKGTGLNTGELFF,TGTGCCAGCAGTGTTAAAGGGACAGGGCTGAACACCGGGGAGCTGTTTTTT
TRBV9,NA,TRBD2,TRBJ2-2,CASSPNAGVKTGELFF,TGTGCCAGCAGCCCGAATGCGGGAGTAAAAACCGGGGAGCTGTTTTTT
TRBV7-8,once,NA,TRBJ2-7,CASSLLSRESEF,TGTGCCAGCAGTCTACTATCCAGGGAGTCAGAATTC
TRBV4-3,NA,TRBD1,TRBJ1-1,CASSQRRGDSNTEAFF,TGCGCCAGCAGCCAAAGACGGGGGGACAGTAACACTGAAGCTTTCTTT
TRBV28,NA,NA,TRBJ2-2,CASRQPGRPNTGELFF,TGTGCCAGCAGGCAGCCCGGGAGACCGAACACCGGGGAGCTGTTTTTT
TRBV6-5,NA,TRBD2,TRBJ2-7,CASRRLAPAYEQYF,TGTGCCAGCAGAAGACTAGCGCCCGCCTACGAGCAGTACTTC
TRBV15,NA,NA,TRBJ1-1,CATSRDATATEAFF,TGTGCCACCAGCAGAGACGCAACAGCCACTGAAGCTTTCTTT
TRBV5-6,once,NA,TRBJ2-7,CASSLGWSYEQYF,TGTGCCAGCAGCTTGGGCTGGTCCTACGAGCAGTACTTC
TRBV27,once,TRBD2,TRBJ2-5,CASRFLAGGPRETQYF,TGTGCCAGCAGGTTCTTAGCGGGAGGGCCTAGGGAGACCCAGTACTTC
TRBV27,NA,TRBD1,TRBJ1-2,CASSYRDSRGYTF,TGTGCCAGCAGTTACCGGGACAGTAGGGGCTACACCTTC
TRBV4-1,NA,NA,TRBJ1-2,CASSLERTMARDGYTF,TGCGCCAGCAGCTTAGAGCGGACAATGGCCCGTGATGGCTACACCTTC
TRBV15,NA,NA,TRBJ1-5,CATSYDGISNQPQHF,TGTGCCACCAGCTACGACGGAATTAGCAATCAGCCCCAGCATTTT
TRBV29-1,NA,NA,TRBJ2-1,CSVGTARIEQFF,TGCAGCGTTGGGACCGCGAGAATTGAGCAGTTCTTC
TRBV28,once,TRBD2,TRBJ2-5,CASIAGARETQYF,TGTGCCAGCATAGCGGGAGCGAGAGAGACCCAGTACTTC
TRBV19,NA,NA,TRBJ1-2,CASSIGGLGYTF,TGTGCCAGTAGTATTGGGGGACTTGGCTACACCTTC
TRBV7-9,NA,NA,TRBJ1-2,CASGTAGDGYTF,TGTGCCAGCGGGACGGCAGGGGATGGCTACACCTTC
TRBV11-1,NA,NA,TRBJ1-6,CASSYSAGKSPLHF,TGTGCCAGCAGCTACTCGGCTGGGAAGTCACCCCTCCACTTT
TRBV4-2,few,TRBD1,TRBJ1-5,CASSQDGGQEYQPQHF,TGTGCCAGCAGCCAAGATGGTGGACAGGAATATCAGCCCCAGCATTTT
TRBV6-5,NA,NA,TRBJ1-2,CASSYSGGDYGYTF,TGTGCCAGCAGTTACTCTGGGGGGGACTATGGCTACACCTTC
TRBV6-6,NA,TRBD1,TRBJ1-1,CASSRTGQAETEAFF,TGTGCCAGCAGTAGAACCGGACAGGCGGAAACTGAAGCTTTCTTT
TRBV10-3,NA,NA,TRBJ1-1,CAIRDSFTEAFF,TGTGCCATCAGGGACAGCTTCACTGAAGCTTTCTTT
TRBV7-7,NA,NA,TRBJ1-1,CASSLQENTEAFF,TGTGCCAGCAGCTTGCAGGAGAACACTGAAGCTTTCTTT
TRBV18,NA,NA,TRBJ2-7,CASSPLKGSGDEQYF,TGTGCCAGCTCACCACTTAAGGGGTCGGGTGACGAGCAGTACTTC
TRBV9,few,NA,TRBJ1-2,CASSMSLYGYTF,TGTGCCAGCAGCATGAGCTTGTATGGCTACACCTTC
TRBV21-1,NA,NA,TRBJ1-2,CASSKGQGAGYTF,TGTGCCAGCAGCAAGGGACAGGGGGCTGGCTACACCTTC
TRBV5-6,NA,NA,TRBJ1-1,CASSTKAGTEAFF,TGTGCCAGCAGCACCAAAGCGGGGACTGAAGCTTTCTTT
TRBV2,NA,NA,TRBJ2-1,CASSEGLSTLYNEQFF,TGTGCCAGCAGTGAAGGACTCTCTACTTTGTACAATGAGCAGTTCTTC
TRBV28,NA,NA,TRBJ1-1,CASRSNTEAFF,TGTGCCAGCAGGTCAAACACTGAAGCTTTCTTT
TRBV11-1,NA,NA,TRBJ1-1,CASSPSTGHIKAFF,TGTGCCAGCAGCCCTTCGACAGGACATATTAAAGCTTTCTTT
TRBV7-9,NA,TRBD1,TRBJ2-7,CASSPAGTGKNEQYF,TGTGCCAGCAGCCCCGCCGGGACAGGGAAGAACGAGCAGTACTTC
TRBV28,NA,NA,TRBJ1-2,CASIQNRRDRGNYGYTF,TGTGCCAGCATCCAAAATAGGCGAGACAGAGGTAACTATGGCTACACCTTC
TRBV19,NA,TRBD1,TRBJ1-6,CASSSGQGVSPLHF,TGTGCCAGTAGTTCTGGACAGGGCGTATCACCCCTCCACTTT
TRBV5-1,NA,TRBD1,TRBJ1-1,CASSQLQGAGTEAFF,TGCGCCAGCAGCCAATTACAGGGGGCAGGCACTGAAGCTTTCTTT
TRBV7-2,NA,NA,TRBJ1-3,CASSFPKTIREVTGNTIYF,TGTGCCAGCAGCTTTCCAAAGACGATTAGGGAGGTGACTGGAAACACCATATATTTT
TRBV7-2,NA,NA,TRBJ2-5,CASSLAGRQETQYF,TGTGCCAGCAGCTTAGCAGGTCGGCAAGAGACCCAGTACTTC
TRBV24-1,NA,TRBD2,TRBJ2-5,CATSEGGETQYF,TGTGCCACCAGTGAGGGGGGGGAGACCCAGTACTTC
TRBV6-5,NA,NA,TRBJ2-6,CASKTGSSGANVLTF,TGTGCCAGCAAAACAGGGAGCTCTGGGGCCAACGTCCTGACTTTC
TRBV5-1,NA,TRBD1,TRBJ1-2,CASSRGGGLDGYTF,TGCGCCAGCAGCCGAGGGGGCGGCCTCGATGGCTACACCTTC
TRBV9,NA,TRBD1,TRBJ2-6,CASSVMTGGSGANVLTF,TGTGCCAGCAGCGTAATGACAGGGGGCTCTGGGGCCAACGTCCTGACTTTC
TRBV5-6,NA,NA,TRBJ1-1,CASSLTSFRMDTEAFF,TGTGCCAGCAGCTTAACAAGCTTTAGAATGGACACTGAAGCTTTCTTT
TRBV6-4,few,TRBD2,TRBJ2-2,CASSEGTSGMNTGELFF,TGTGCCAGCAGTGAGGGGACTAGCGGGATGAACACCGGGGAGCTGTTTTTT
TRBV7-2,NA,NA,TRBJ1-1,CASSLARPNTEAFF,TGTGCCAGCAGCTTAGCGCGGCCTAACACTGAAGCTTTCTTT
TRBV28,NA,NA,TRBJ1-2,CASSTRYGYTF,TGTGCCAGCAGTACACGGTATGGCTACACCTTC